This T cell receptor (beta chain) was recorded in a study of T cells expressing NK-cell markers. Across the study: Underlying the TCR beta repertoires were sorted CD3+CD56+NKG2C+, CD3+CD56+NKG2C- and CD3+CD56-NKG2C+ T cells.

Libraries used 5'RACE template switching adding universal primer site and UMIs. With the 5' RACE reads reprocessed, TCRdb shows one record per CDR3 protein and no DNA. The listing records fewer than 400,000 distinct CDR3 sequences. As concerns this clonotype: Its antigen is unknown.

Germline V gives CDR1 DFQATT, CDR2 SNEGSKA (reference sequence). The CDR3 contains 16 residues. Study conclusions and caveats: The contribution of dominant NKG2C+ clonotypes to CD8+ T cells in about 6 donors was 1.0-7.0%. HCMV specificity of the expanded NKG2C+ T cell clones was not established.

The chain uses TRBV20-1 and TRBJ1-1; TCRdb selects TRBD1, and the lack of DNA leaves this call unchecked. This clonotype was sampled from a woman aged 45-65 years in good health. The sample taken for sequencing was blood T cells: a sorted CD56 or NKG2C T cell subset, CD4+ or CD8+ T cells, or bulk PBMC T cells (not recorded which). CDR3: CSAADLLRGENTEAFF.